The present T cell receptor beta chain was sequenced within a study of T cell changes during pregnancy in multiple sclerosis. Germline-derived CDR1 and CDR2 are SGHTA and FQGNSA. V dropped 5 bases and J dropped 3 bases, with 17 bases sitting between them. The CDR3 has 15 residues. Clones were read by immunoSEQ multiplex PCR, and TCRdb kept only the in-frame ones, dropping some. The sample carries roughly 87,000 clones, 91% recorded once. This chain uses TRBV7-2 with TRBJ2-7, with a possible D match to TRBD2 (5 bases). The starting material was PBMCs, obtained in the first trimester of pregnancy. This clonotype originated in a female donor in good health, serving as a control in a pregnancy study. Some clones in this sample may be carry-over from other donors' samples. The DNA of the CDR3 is TGTGCCAGCAGCAACTACCGAGGGCTCCGCTACGAGCAGTACTTC. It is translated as CASSNYRGLRYEQYF.